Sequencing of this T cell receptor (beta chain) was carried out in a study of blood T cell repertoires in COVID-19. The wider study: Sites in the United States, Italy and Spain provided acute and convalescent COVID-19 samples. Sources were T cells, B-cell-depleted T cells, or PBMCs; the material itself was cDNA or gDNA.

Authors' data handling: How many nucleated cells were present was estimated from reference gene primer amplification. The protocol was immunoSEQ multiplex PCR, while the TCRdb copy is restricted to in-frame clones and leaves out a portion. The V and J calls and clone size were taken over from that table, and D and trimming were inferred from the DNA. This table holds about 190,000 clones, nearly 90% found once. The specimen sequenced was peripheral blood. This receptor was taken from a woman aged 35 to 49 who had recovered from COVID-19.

CDR3 in DNA: TGTGCCAGCAGCTTACCGGGACTGGGAACGTTCGAGCAGTACTTC. Its protein is CASSLPGLGTFEQYF. This sequence joins TRBV7-8 and TRBJ2-7, with TRBD2 as a possible D gene (6 bases). Germline CDR1 SGHVS, CDR2 FQNEAQ. V lost 2 bases and J lost 6, with 17 bases in between. This CDR3 region has 15 residues.